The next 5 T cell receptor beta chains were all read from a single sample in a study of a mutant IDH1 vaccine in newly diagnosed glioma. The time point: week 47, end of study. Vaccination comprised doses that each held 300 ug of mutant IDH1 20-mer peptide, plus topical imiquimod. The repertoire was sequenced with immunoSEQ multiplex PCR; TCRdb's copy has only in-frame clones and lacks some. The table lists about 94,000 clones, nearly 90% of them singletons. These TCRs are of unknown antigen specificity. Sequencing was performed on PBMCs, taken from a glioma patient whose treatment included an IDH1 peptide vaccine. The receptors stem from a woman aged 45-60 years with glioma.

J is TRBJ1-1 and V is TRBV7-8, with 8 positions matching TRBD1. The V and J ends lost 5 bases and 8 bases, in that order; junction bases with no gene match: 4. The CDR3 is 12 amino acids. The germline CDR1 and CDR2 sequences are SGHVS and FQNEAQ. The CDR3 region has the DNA TGTGCCAGCAGCCATGGACAGGGAGAAGCTTTCTTT. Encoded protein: CASSHGQGEAFF. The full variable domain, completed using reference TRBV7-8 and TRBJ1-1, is GAGVSQSPRYKVAKRGQDVALRCDPISGHVSLFWYQQALGQGPEFLTYFQNEAQLDKSGLPSDRFFAERPEGSVSTLKIQRTQQEDSAVYLCASSHGQGEAFFGQGTRLTVV.

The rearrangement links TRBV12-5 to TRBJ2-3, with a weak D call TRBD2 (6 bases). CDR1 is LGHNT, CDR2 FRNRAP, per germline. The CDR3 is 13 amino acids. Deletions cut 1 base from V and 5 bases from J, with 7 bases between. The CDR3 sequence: CASGLGGEDTQYF. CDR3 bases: TGTGCTAGTGGTTTGGGCGGGGAAGATACGCAGTATTTT.

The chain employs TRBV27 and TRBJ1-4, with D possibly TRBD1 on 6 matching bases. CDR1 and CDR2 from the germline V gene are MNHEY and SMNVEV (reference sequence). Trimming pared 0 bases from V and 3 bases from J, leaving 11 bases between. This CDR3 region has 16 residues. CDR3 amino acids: CASSLSNRAPNEKLFF. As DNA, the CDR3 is TGTGCCAGCAGTTTATCGAACAGGGCTCCTAATGAAAAACTGTTTTTT.

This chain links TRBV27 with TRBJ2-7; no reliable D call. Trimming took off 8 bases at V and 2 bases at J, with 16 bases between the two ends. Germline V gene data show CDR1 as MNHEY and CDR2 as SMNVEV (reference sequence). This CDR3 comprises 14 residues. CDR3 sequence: CASSSLGGTYEQYF. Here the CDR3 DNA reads TGTGCCAGCTCCTCCCTCGGTGGGACCTACGAGCAGTACTTC.

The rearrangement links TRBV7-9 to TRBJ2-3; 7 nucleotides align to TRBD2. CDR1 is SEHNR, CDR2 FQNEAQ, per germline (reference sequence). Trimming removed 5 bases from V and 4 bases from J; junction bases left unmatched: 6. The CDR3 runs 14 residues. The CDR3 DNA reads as TGTGCCAGCAGCCCTGGCGGGAGTGCAGATACGCAGTATTTT. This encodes CASSPGGSADTQYF.